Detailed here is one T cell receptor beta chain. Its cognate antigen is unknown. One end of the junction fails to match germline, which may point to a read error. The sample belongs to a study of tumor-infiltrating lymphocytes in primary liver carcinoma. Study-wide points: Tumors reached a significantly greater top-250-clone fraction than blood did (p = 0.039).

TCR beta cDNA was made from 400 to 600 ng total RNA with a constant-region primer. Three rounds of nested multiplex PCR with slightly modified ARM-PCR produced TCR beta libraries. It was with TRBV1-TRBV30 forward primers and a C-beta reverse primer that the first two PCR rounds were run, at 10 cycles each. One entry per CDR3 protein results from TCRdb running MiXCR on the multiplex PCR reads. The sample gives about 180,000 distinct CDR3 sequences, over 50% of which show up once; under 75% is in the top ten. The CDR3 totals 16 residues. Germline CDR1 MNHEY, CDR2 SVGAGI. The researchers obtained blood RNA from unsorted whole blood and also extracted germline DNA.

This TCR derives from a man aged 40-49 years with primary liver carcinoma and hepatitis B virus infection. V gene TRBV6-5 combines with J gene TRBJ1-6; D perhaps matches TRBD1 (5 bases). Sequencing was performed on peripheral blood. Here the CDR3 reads CPSRPGGTSYNSPLHF. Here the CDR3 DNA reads TGTCCCAGCAGACCTGGCGGGACCTCCTATAATTCACCCCTCCACTTT.